The 8 T cell receptor beta chains below all came from one sample that was sequenced in a study of T cell responses to AZD1222 COVID-19 vaccine. Only in-frame clones appear in the TCRdb table, and some are missing; sequencing was by immunoSEQ multiplex PCR. The sample contains 250,000 to 300,000 clones, almost 95% of which appear only once. Here the sequenced sample was peripheral blood, taken 28 days after the second AZD1222 dose. Source of these receptors: an adult who received the AZD1222 COVID-19 vaccine.

The rearrangement links TRBV6-5 to TRBJ1-2, with D possibly being TRBD1 (5 bases). The CDR3 extends over 15 amino acids. Germline lookup yields CDR1 MNHEY and CDR2 SVGAGI. Trimming pared 6 bases from V and 13 bases from J, leaving 27 bases between. CDR3 in DNA: TGTGCCAGCAGCGAGGGGTTACGGGCCCCAATTCCCCCCACCTTC. This codes for CASSEGLRAPIPPTF.

The V gene is TRBV2, the J gene TRBJ1-4, with D possibly matching TRBD1 (5 bases). V was pared by 3 bases and J by 7 bases, with 12 bases between. Looked up from germline, CDR1 is SNHLY and CDR2 is FYNNEI. The CDR3 runs to 14 residues. This CDR3 reads CASSEVGLGEKLFF. CDR3 nucleotides: TGTGCCAGCAGTGAGGTGGGGCTCGGTGAAAAACTGTTTTTT.

The genes are TRBV7-9 and TRBJ2-1; D tentatively reads TRBD1 or TRBD2 (6 bases each). V lost 5 bases, J lost 15 bases, and 23 bases lay in between. CDR1 is SEHNR and CDR2 is FQNEAQ in the germline V gene (reference sequence). The CDR3 covers 14 residues. The CDR3 reads CASSPYTTGSEGFF. CDR3 sequence (DNA): TGTGCCAGCAGCCCTTACACTACAGGGTCGGAGGGGTTCTTC.

This rearrangement joins TRBV2 to TRBJ2-7; 9 nucleotides line up with TRBD2. CDR1 is SNHLY and CDR2 is FYNNEI in the germline V gene. This CDR3 region has 12 residues. J lost 7 bases, V lost 7 bases, and 5 bases had no gene match. The CDR3 coding sequence is TGTGCCAGCAAGCGGGAGGTCCCTGAGCAGTACTTC. Protein: CASKREVPEQYF.

The chain recombines TRBV7-2 with TRBJ2-3; 11 nucleotides agree with TRBD2. The germline V gene encodes CDR1 SGHTA and CDR2 FQGNSA. V dropped 1 base and J dropped 2; count of bases not matched to a gene: 5. This CDR3 region has 17 residues. In nucleotides, the CDR3 is TGTGCCAGCAGCTTAGTTGGGACTAGCGGCCTCACAGATACGCAGTATTTT. Translated: CASSLVGTSGLTDTQYF.

V is TRBV2 and J is TRBJ1-1; D call uncertain. The CDR3 is made up of 14 amino acids. Trimming left V 5 bases short and J 8 bases short, with 18 bases between. CDR1 is SNHLY and CDR2 is FYNNEI in the germline V gene. This CDR3 reads CASSPLHTNGEAFF. For the CDR3, the DNA is TGTGCCAGCAGTCCCCTACATACCAACGGGGAAGCTTTCTTT.

V usage is TRBV11-1 and J usage is TRBJ2-5; unclear D gene. Germline-derived CDR1 and CDR2 are SGHAT and FQDESV (reference sequence). This CDR3 region has 13 residues. Trimming pared 3 bases from V and 5 bases from J, leaving 10 bases between. CDR3 in amino acids: CASSFYFGETQYF. The CDR3 DNA follows: TGTGCCAGCAGCTTTTATTTCGGGGAGACCCAGTACTTC.

V is TRBV5-5 and J is TRBJ1-4; 7 nucleotides line up with TRBD1. Trimming at V came to 6 bases and at J to 5 bases, leaving 7 bases not matched to a gene. Germline-derived CDR1 and CDR2 are SGHKS and YYEKEE (reference sequence). The length of the CDR3 is 14 residues. This chain's CDR3 is CASKPGQQNEKLFF. For the CDR3, the DNA is TGTGCCAGCAAACCGGGACAGCAAAATGAAAAACTGTTTTTT.